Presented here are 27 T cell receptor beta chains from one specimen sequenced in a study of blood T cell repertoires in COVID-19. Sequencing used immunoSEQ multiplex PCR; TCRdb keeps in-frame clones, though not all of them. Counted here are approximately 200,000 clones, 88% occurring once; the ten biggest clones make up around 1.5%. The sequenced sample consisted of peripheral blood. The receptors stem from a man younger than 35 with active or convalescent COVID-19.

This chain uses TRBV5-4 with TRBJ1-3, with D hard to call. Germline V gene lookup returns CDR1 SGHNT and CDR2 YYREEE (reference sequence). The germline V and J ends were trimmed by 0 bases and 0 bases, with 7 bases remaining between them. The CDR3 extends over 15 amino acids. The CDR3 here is CASSLGTGSGNTIYF. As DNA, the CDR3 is TGTGCCAGCAGCTTGGGGACTGGCTCTGGAAACACCATATATTTT. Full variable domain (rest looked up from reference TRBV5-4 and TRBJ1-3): ETGVTQSPTHLIKTRGQQVTLRCSSQSGHNTVSWYQQALGQGPQFIFQYYREEENGRGNFPPRFSGLQFPNYSSELNVNALELDDSALYLCASSLGTGSGNTIYFGEGSWLTVV.

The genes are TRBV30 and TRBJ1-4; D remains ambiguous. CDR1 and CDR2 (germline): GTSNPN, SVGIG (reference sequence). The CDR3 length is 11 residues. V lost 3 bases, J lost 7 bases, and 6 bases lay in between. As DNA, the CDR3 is TGTGCCTGGAGCAGTGTTGAAAAACTGTTTTTT. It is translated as CAWSSVEKLFF.

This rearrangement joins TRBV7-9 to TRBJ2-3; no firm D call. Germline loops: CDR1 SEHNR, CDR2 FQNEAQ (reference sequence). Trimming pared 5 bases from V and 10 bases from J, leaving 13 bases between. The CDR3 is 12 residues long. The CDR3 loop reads CASSLDWSPQYF. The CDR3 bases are TGTGCCAGCAGCCTAGATTGGAGTCCGCAGTATTTT.

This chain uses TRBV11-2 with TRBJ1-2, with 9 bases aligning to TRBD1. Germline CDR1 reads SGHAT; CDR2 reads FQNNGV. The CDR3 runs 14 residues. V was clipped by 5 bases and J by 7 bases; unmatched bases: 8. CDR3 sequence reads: CASSALQGAGGYTF. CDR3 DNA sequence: TGTGCCAGCAGCGCCTTACAGGGGGCCGGTGGCTACACCTTC.

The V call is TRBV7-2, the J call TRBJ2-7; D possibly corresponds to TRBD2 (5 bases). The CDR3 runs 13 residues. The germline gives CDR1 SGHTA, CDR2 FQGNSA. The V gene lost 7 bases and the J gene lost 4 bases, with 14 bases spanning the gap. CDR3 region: CASNALGVYEQYF. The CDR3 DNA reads TGTGCCAGCAACGCTTTGGGAGTTTACGAGCAGTACTTC.

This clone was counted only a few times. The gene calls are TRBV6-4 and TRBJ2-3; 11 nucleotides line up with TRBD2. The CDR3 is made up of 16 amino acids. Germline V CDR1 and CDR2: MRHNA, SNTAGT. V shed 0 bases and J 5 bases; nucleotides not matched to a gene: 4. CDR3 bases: TGTGCCAGCAGTGACTCAACTAGCGGGAGTATAGATACGCAGTATTTT. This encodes CASSDSTSGSIDTQYF.

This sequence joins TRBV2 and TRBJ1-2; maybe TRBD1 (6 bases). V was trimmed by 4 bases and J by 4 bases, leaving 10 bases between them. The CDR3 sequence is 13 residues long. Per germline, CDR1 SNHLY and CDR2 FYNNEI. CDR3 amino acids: CASSGDTFYGYTF. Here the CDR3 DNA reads TGTGCCAGCAGTGGGGACACATTCTATGGCTACACCTTC.

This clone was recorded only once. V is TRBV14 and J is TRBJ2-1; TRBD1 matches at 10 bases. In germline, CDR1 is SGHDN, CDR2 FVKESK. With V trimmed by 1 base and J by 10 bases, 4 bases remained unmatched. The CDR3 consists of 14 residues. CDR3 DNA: TGTGCCAGCAGCCAAGGACAGGGGGCGCACGAGCAGTTCTTC. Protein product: CASSQGQGAHEQFF. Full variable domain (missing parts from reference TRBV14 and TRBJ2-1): EAGVTQFPSHSVIEKGQTVTLRCDPISGHDNLYWYRRVMGKEIKFLLHFVKESKQDESGMPNNRFLAERTGGTYSTLKVQPAELEDSGVYFCASSQGQGAHEQFFGPGTRLTVL.

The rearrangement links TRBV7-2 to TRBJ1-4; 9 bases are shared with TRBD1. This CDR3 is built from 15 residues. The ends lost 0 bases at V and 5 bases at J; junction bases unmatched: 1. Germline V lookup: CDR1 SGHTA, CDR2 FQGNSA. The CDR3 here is CASSLADRGNEKLFF. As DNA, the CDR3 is TGTGCCAGCAGCTTAGCGGACAGGGGAAATGAAAAACTGTTTTTT.

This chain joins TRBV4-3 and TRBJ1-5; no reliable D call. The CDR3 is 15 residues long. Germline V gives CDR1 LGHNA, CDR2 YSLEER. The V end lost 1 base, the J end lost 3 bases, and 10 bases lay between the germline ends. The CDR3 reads CASSQGRGANQPQHF. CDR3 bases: TGCGCCAGCAGCCAAGGTCGCGGAGCCAATCAGCCCCAGCATTTT.

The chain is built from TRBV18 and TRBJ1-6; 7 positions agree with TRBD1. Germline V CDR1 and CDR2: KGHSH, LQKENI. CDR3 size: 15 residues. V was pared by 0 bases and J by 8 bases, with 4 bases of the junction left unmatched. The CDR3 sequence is CASSPPGQVYSPLHF. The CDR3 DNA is TGTGCCAGCTCACCACCCGGACAGGTTTATTCACCCCTCCACTTT.

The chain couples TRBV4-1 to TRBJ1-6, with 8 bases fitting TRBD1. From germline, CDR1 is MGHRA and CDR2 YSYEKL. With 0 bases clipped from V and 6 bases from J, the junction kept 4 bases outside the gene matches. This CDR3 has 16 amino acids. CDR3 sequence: CASSQDRTGFNSPLHF. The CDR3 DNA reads TGCGCCAGCAGCCAAGATAGGACAGGGTTTAATTCACCCCTCCACTTT.

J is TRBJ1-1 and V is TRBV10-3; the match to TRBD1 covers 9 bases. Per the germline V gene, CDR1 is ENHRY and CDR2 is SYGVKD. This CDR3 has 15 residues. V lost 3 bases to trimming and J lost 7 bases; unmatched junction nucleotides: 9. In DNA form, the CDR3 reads TGTGCCATCAGTGACCCGGGACAGGGACCTAGTGAAGCTTTCTTT. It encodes CAISDPGQGPSEAFF.

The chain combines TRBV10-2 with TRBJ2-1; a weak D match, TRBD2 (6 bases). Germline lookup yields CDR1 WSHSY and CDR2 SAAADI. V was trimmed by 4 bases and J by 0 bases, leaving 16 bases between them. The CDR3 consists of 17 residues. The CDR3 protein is CASSVRAEGSSYNEQFF. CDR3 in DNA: TGCGCCAGCAGTGTAAGAGCGGAGGGGAGCTCCTACAATGAGCAGTTCTTC.

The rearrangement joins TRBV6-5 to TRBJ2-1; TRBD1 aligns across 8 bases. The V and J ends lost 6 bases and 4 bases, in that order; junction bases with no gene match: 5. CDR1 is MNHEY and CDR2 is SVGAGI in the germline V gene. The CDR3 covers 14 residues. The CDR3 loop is CASRTGQGYNEQFF. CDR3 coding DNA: TGTGCCAGCAGAACAGGACAGGGATACAATGAGCAGTTCTTC.

CDR3 residues: CSVPSSNRAGELFF. As DNA, the CDR3 is TGCAGCGTTCCATCCTCTAACCGAGCCGGGGAGCTGTTTTTT. V usage is TRBV29-1 and J usage is TRBJ2-2; D gene ambiguous. The CDR3 contains 14 residues. V lost 5 bases and J 6 bases, leaving 16 bases between the germline ends. The germline gives CDR1 SQVTM, CDR2 ANQGSEA.

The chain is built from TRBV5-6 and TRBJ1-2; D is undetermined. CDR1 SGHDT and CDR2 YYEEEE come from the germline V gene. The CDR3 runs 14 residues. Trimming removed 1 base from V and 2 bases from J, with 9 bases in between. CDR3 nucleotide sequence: TGTGCCAGCAGCTTGTTTGGGGAGAACTATGGCTACACCTTC. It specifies CASSLFGENYGYTF. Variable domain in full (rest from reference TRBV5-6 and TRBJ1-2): DAGVTQSPTHLIKTRGQQVTLRCSPKSGHDTVSWYQQALGQGPQFIFQYYEEEERQRGNFPDRFSGHQFPNYSSELNVNALLLGDSALYLCASSLFGENYGYTFGSGTRLTVV.

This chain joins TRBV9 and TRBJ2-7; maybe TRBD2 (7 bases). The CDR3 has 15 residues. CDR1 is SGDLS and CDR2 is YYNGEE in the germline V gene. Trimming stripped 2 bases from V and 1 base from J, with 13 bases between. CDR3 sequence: CASSVGGDTSYEQYF. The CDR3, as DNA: TGTGCCAGCAGCGTGGGAGGGGACACATCCTACGAGCAGTACTTC. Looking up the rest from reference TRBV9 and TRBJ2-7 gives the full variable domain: DSGVTQTPKHLITATGQRVTLRCSPRSGDLSVYWYQQSLDQGLQFLIQYYNGEERAKGNILERFSAQQFPDLHSELNLSSLELGDSALYFCASSVGGDTSYEQYFGPGTRLTVT.

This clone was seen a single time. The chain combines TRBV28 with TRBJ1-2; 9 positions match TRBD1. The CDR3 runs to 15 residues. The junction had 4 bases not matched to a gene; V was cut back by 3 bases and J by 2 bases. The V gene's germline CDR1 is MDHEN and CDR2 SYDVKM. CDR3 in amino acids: CASSLGTGQNYGYTF. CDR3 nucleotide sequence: TGTGCCAGCAGTTTGGGGACAGGGCAAAACTATGGCTACACCTTC.

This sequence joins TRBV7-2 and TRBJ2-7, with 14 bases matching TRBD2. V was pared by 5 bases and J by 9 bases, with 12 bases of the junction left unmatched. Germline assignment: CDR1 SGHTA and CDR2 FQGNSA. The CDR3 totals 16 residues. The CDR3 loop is CASSPRRGLAGVRQYF. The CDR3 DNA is TGTGCCAGCAGCCCGCGTCGGGGACTAGCGGGAGTTAGGCAGTACTTC.

Here the CDR3 DNA reads TGTGCCAGCAGTTTAGGACTAGCGGGGGGCTCCTACAATGAGCAGTTCTTC. This sequence encodes CASSLGLAGGSYNEQFF. The chain joins TRBV27 to TRBJ2-1; 14 positions agree with TRBD2. J lost 0 bases, V lost 2 bases, and 0 bases had no gene match. The CDR3 spans 17 residues. In germline, CDR1 is MNHEY, CDR2 SMNVEV (reference sequence).

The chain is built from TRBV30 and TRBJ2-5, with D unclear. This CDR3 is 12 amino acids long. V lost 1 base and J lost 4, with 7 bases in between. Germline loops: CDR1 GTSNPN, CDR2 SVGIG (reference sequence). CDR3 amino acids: CAWSGLLETQYF. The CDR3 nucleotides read TGTGCCTGGAGTGGACTGTTAGAGACCCAGTACTTC.

Here the CDR3 reads CASSQGGTGTQYF. In DNA, the CDR3 is TGTGCCAGCAGCCAAGGTGGTACCGGGACCCAGTACTTC. The chain uses TRBV14 and TRBJ2-5; unclear D gene. The germline gives CDR1 SGHDN, CDR2 FVKESK. Trimming took off 1 base at V and 7 bases at J, with 10 bases between the two ends. CDR3 length: 13 amino acids.

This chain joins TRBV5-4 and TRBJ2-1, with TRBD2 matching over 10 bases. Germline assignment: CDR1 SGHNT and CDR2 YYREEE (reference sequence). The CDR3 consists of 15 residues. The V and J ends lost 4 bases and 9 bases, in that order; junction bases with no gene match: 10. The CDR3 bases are TGTGCCAGCAGCCCTAGCGGGAGTACCGTCGGTGAGCAGTTCTTC. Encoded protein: CASSPSGSTVGEQFF.

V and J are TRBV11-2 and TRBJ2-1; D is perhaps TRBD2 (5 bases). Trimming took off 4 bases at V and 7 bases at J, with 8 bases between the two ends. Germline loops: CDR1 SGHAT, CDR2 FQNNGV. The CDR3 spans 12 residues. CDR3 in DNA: TGTGCCAGCAGCTGGACTCTGAATGAGCAGTTCTTC. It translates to CASSWTLNEQFF. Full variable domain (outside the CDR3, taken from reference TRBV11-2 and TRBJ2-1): EAGVAQSPRYKIIEKRQSVAFWCNPISGHATLYWYQQILGQGPKLLIQFQNNGVVDDSQLPKDRFSAERLKGVDSTLKIQPAKLEDSAVYLCASSWTLNEQFFGPGTRLTVL.

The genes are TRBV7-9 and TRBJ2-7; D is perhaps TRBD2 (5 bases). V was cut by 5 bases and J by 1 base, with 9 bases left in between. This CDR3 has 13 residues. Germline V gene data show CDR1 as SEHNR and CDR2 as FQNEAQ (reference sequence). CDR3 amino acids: CASSPIASYEQYF. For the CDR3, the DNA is TGTGCCAGCAGCCCGATAGCGTCCTACGAGCAGTACTTC. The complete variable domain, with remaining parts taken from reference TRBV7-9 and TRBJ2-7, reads DTGVSQNPRHKITKRGQNVTFRCDPISEHNRLYWYRQTLGQGPEFLTYFQNEAQLEKSRLLSDRFSAERPKGSFSTLEIQRTEQGDSAMYLCASSPIASYEQYFGPGTRLTVT.

CDR3 amino acids: CASRPPGSANEKLFF. The CDR3 DNA sequence: TGTGCCAGCAGACCCCCGGGTTCGGCTAATGAAAAACTGTTTTTT. This chain links TRBV6-5 with TRBJ1-4; D not resolved. V gave up 6 bases and J gave up 3 bases, with 14 bases separating them. The CDR3 has 15 residues. Per germline, CDR1 MNHEY and CDR2 SVGAGI.